This T cell receptor (beta chain) stems from a study of metastatic and nonmetastatic thyroid tumors. This clone showed up many times. Thyroid surgery was performed in patients who had received no treatment beforehand. MiXCR reprocessed the PCR reads for TCRdb. The sample holds several thousand clones, 32% seen once. The CDR3 extends over 15 amino acids. Losses at the gene ends were 2 bases for V and 4 bases for J; bases not matched to a gene: 1. Germline CDR1 is SGHDN and CDR2 is FVKESK. Sequencing used tumor tissue. The chain employs TRBV14 and TRBJ2-6; 8 nucleotides line up with TRBD1. The origin of this receptor is a female donor with papillary thyroid cancer or a benign thyroid nodule (not recorded which). Some clones in this sample may be carry-over from other donors' samples. The DNA of the CDR3 is TGTGCCAGCAGCCAACAGGGGGCCGGGGCCAACGTCCTGACTTTC. Translation gives CASSQQGAGANVLTF.